This T cell receptor (beta chain) was captured in a study of response to subunit inactivated influenza vaccine. This CDR3 has 14 amino acids. Germline assignment: CDR1 MNHEY and CDR2 SVGEGT. V lost 6 bases and J lost 2, with 12 bases in between. One entry per CDR3 protein, called by TCRdb with MiXCR from the RT-PCR reads. The sample includes 530,000 or so distinct CDR3 sequences, over 25% of them seen just once. Overall study findings and caveats: Each seasonal flu vaccination may recruit only limited new T cells, authors suggested.

A note on this clonotype: The antigen remains undetermined.

V and J are TRBV6-2 or TRBV6-3 and TRBJ2-3; no firm D call. The receptor was derived from a middle-aged man who received an inactivated influenza vaccine. This specimen consisted of CD4+ T cells sorted from PBMCs, obtained less than 6 days after vaccination. The CDR3 protein is CASSLPDITDTQYF. The CDR3 DNA sequence: TGTGCCAGCAGCCTCCCCGATATCACAGATACGCAGTATTTT.